Listed below are T cell receptor beta chains from one sample, sequenced in a study of control samples from healthy donors and cancer patients. Profiling relied on immunoSEQ multiplex PCR, and the TCRdb table lists in-frame clones only, not all of them. The top ten hold around 1.6% of the sample, which has 30,000 to 40,000 clones, over 85% seen once. Sequencing was performed on PBMCs. These TCRs come from a man in his forties with colorectal cancer. Both conserved end residues are part of each CDR3. Fields, in order: J gene, V gene, D gene, clone size, CDR3 DNA, CDR3 protein. D genes are given only for firm matches. Clone size, where shown, is once, few, many, or a class for clones that have expanded.

j_gene: TRBJ1-6
v_gene: TRBV10-3
d_gene: .
abundance: .
CDR3nt: TGTGCCATCAGCCCAGACAGAGCGCTGAATTCACCCCTCCACTTT
CDR3aa: CAISPDRALNSPLHF

j_gene: TRBJ2-1
v_gene: TRBV2
d_gene: TRBD2
abundance: .
CDR3nt: TGTGCCAGCAGTGAGGTCAGGTCGAGCGGGGGAAAGTTCTTC
CDR3aa: CASSEVRSSGGKFF

j_gene: TRBJ1-2
v_gene: TRBV9
d_gene: .
abundance: .
CDR3nt: TGTGCCAGCAGCTCCCCCCCCGCCCCGGGGGGCTACACCTTC
CDR3aa: CASSSPPAPGGYTF

j_gene: TRBJ2-5
v_gene: TRBV6-6
d_gene: .
abundance: .
CDR3nt: TGTGCCAGCAGTTCCCGAGAGACCCAGTACTTC
CDR3aa: CASSSRETQYF

j_gene: TRBJ1-4
v_gene: TRBV18
d_gene: TRBD1
abundance: .
CDR3nt: TGTGCCAGCTCACTCCTGGGACAGGGGGATAAGCTCTTTGGTGAAAAACTGTTTTTT
CDR3aa: CASSLLGQGDKLFGEKLFF

j_gene: TRBJ2-5
v_gene: TRBV2
d_gene: TRBD1
abundance: .
CDR3nt: TGTGCCAGCAGACCGGGACAGACAAGCGGAGAGACCCAGTACTTC
CDR3aa: CASRPGQTSGETQYF

j_gene: TRBJ1-1
v_gene: TRBV7-8
d_gene: .
abundance: .
CDR3nt: TGTGCCAGCAGCTTAGTCCAAGGAACTGAAGCTTTCTTT
CDR3aa: CASSLVQGTEAFF

j_gene: TRBJ1-6
v_gene: TRBV5-1
d_gene: .
abundance: .
CDR3nt: TGCGCCAGCTCCGCCTTCCAGGGAGAGGGTTCACCCCTCCACTTT
CDR3aa: CASSAFQGEGSPLHF

j_gene: TRBJ2-3
v_gene: TRBV5-1
d_gene: .
abundance: .
CDR3nt: TGCGCCAGCGTGAGGACAGGCGGGATAGGGGATACGCAGTATTTT
CDR3aa: CASVRTGGIGDTQYF

j_gene: TRBJ1-1
v_gene: TRBV5-1
d_gene: .
abundance: once
CDR3nt: TGCGCCAGCAGGGGTAGGCTGAACACTGAAGCTTTCTTT
CDR3aa: CASRGRLNTEAFF

j_gene: TRBJ2-7
v_gene: TRBV5-8
d_gene: .
abundance: .
CDR3nt: TGTGCCAGCAGCTTGCTGGGGTCTGGGGAGCAGTACTTC
CDR3aa: CASSLLGSGEQYF

j_gene: TRBJ1-6
v_gene: TRBV27
d_gene: .
abundance: .
CDR3nt: TGTGCCAGCAGTTCTAGGGGGGGATATGCCTATAATTCACCCCTCCACTTT
CDR3aa: CASSSRGGYAYNSPLHF

j_gene: TRBJ1-5
v_gene: TRBV6-1
d_gene: .
abundance: .
CDR3nt: TGTGCCAGCAGTGTCAGGGCTCGAGCGGGCAATCAGCCCCAGCATTTT
CDR3aa: CASSVRARAGNQPQHF

j_gene: TRBJ1-2
v_gene: TRBV5-1
d_gene: .
abundance: once
CDR3nt: TGCGCCAGCAGCTTGGACCATACAGTGACATTGGGCTACACCTTC
CDR3aa: CASSLDHTVTLGYTF

j_gene: TRBJ2-1
v_gene: TRBV2
d_gene: .
abundance: .
CDR3nt: TGTGCCAGCAGTCCCGGGACGGCAAATTACAATGAGCAGTTCTTC
CDR3aa: CASSPGTANYNEQFF

j_gene: TRBJ2-2
v_gene: TRBV5-1
d_gene: TRBD1
abundance: .
CDR3nt: TGCGCCAGCAGGATAGGACAGGACAACGGGGAGCTGTTTTTT
CDR3aa: CASRIGQDNGELFF

j_gene: TRBJ1-2
v_gene: TRBV2
d_gene: TRBD1
abundance: .
CDR3nt: TGTGCCAGCAGAGCCGGGACAGACCCGGTGGGCTATGGCTACACCTTC
CDR3aa: CASRAGTDPVGYGYTF

j_gene: TRBJ2-3
v_gene: TRBV7-2
d_gene: .
abundance: .
CDR3nt: TGTGCCAGCAGCCCTAGGCGAATAGGAGATACGCAGTATTTT
CDR3aa: CASSPRRIGDTQYF

j_gene: TRBJ1-1
v_gene: TRBV7-9
d_gene: .
abundance: .
CDR3nt: TGTGCCAGCAGCCGCCCCGGACAGAGAAACACTGAAGCTTTCTTT
CDR3aa: CASSRPGQRNTEAFF